This T cell receptor beta chain derives from a study of T-cell memory formation after mild COVID-19. This clonotype came up a few times. MiXCR was run by TCRdb on the 5' RACE reads, yielding one entry per CDR3 protein. The sample carries roughly 320,000 distinct CDR3 sequences, 25% to 30% recorded once. Germline-derived CDR1 and CDR2 are SGHTA and FQGTGA. The V and J ends lost 4 bases and 3 bases, in that order; junction bases with no gene match: 8. The CDR3 spans 16 residues. The chain recombines TRBV7-3 with TRBJ2-1, with TRBD1 identical over 8 bases. The sequencing sample was made of PBMCs or a T cell subset sorted from them (not recorded which). The sequence was obtained from an adult woman who had mild COVID-19 (a few samples of this study predate the infection). Cell type and time point are not known. The CDR3 DNA reads as TGTGCCAGCAGCTCCTTCGGAGGACAGGGCTACAATGAGCAGTTCTTC. It codes for CASSSFGGQGYNEQFF.